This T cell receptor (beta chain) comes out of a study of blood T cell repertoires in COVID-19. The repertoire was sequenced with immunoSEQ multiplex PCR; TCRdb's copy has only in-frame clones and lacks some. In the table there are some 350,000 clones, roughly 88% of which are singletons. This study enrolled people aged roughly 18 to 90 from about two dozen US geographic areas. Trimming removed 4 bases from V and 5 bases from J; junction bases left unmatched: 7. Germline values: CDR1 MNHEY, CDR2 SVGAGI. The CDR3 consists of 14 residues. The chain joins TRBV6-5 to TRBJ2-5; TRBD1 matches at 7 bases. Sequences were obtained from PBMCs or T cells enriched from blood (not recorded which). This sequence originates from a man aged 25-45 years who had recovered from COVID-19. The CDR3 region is CASSSQGFGETQYF. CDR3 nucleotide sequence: TGTGCCAGCAGTTCACAGGGGTTTGGGGAGACCCAGTACTTC.